The sequence of this T cell receptor (beta chain) was determined in a study of a mutant IDH1 vaccine in newly diagnosed glioma. Looking at the study overall: With temozolomide cycles, or 4-6 weeks after radiotherapy alone, vaccination was started. Visits designated V12 and V13 were conducted at weeks 35 and 47, respectively. Study results and caveats: Pseudoprogression showed no apparent link to changes in top peripheral T cell clonotypes.

Details on this clone: Its matching antigen is unknown.

The V gene's germline CDR1 is SGHNT and CDR2 YENEEA. The CDR3 length is 13 residues. Trimming took off 5 bases at V and 7 bases at J, with 15 bases between the two ends. This table comes from immunoSEQ multiplex PCR, and its TCRdb copy is limited to in-frame clones, with some not included. In the table there are approximately 22,000 clones, 82% of which are singletons. This sample's time point: week 47, end of study. A single vaccine dose contained 300 ug of mutant IDH1 20-mer peptide, and topical imiquimod was used with it. Astrocytomas found in donors were new, WHO grade 3 or 4, IDH1-mutant and ATRX-lost.

The sample here was PBMCs, taken from a glioma patient whose treatment included an IDH1 peptide vaccine. V and J are TRBV11-3 and TRBJ2-7; tentatively, D is TRBD1 (6 bases). This clonotype originated in a man between 40 and 49 years old with glioma. Some clones in this sample may be carry-over from other donors' samples. The CDR3 region is CASSLRSTGEQYF. The DNA for the CDR3 is TGTGCCAGCAGCCTCCGCTCTACAGGGGAGCAGTACTTC.